The clone carrying this TCR beta chain has just a few counts. This sample stems from a study of response to subunit inactivated influenza vaccine. TCRdb processed the RT-PCR reads anew with MiXCR; each CDR3 protein has one entry. The sample has roughly 570,000 distinct CDR3 sequences, 12% to 15% seen once; the top ten hold 8.5% to 14%. This CDR3 has 14 residues. V lost 6 bases and J 3 bases, leaving 15 bases between the germline ends. The germline gives CDR1 MNHEY, CDR2 SVGEGT. Sample: PBMCs from blood, taken 12 days after vaccination. The chain combines TRBV6-2 or TRBV6-3 with TRBJ2-7, with D maybe TRBD2 (6 bases). This TCR derives from a man over 45 who received an inactivated influenza vaccine. CDR3 sequence: CASRAGTGDYEQYF. The CDR3 DNA follows: TGTGCCAGCAGGGCCGGGACGGGGGACTACGAGCAGTACTTC.